The clone carrying this T cell receptor beta chain was seen repeatedly, ten times or more. Unique molecular identifiers were incorporated into the prepared TCRbeta library. Each CDR3 protein is one row after TCRdb ran MiXCR on the PCR reads. The profile shows 190,000 or so distinct CDR3 sequences, more than 14% of them singletons. Trimming left V 3 bases short and J 2 bases short, with 12 bases between. This CDR3 region has 15 residues. The sample comes from a study of T-cell reconstitution after alpha-beta-depleted transplantation in children. The chain employs TRBV12-3 or TRBV12-4 and TRBJ2-3; a weak D match, TRBD2 (6 bases). This clonotype was obtained from a human donor who donated a stem cell graft to a child with acute lymphoblastic leukemia. The sample in question was PBMCs from the stem cell graft donor, obtained from the stem cell graft. CDR3: CASSLGRYDTDTQYF. In DNA, the CDR3 is TGTGCCAGCAGTTTGGGGAGGTACGACACAGATACGCAGTATTTT.